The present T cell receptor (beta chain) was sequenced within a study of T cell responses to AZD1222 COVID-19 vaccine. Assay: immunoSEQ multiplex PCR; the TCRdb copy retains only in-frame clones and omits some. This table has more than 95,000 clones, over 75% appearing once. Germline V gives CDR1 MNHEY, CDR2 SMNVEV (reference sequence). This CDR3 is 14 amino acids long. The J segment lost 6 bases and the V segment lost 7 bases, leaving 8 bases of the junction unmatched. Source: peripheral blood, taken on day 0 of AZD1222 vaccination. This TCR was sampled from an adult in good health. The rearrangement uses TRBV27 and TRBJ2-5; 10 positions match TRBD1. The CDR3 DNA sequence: TGTGCCAGCAAAGTTTTCGACAGGGGGCAGACCCAGTACTTC. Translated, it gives CASKVFDRGQTQYF.